A selection of T cell receptor beta chains follows, all from one sample in a study of molecular identifiers for immune sequencing clone quantification. TCRdb analysed the PCR reads with MiXCR anew, one entry per CDR3 protein. The sample records more than 450,000 distinct CDR3 sequences, 25% being singletons. Input material: naive CD8+ T cells from blood, with Jurkat cell RNA spiked in. These TCRs come from a human donor in good health. Some libraries in this study had Jurkat cell RNA spiked in. Each CDR3 is given with its conserved first and last residue. The D gene is left open where the match is weak. The size entry is marked missing in some rows and otherwise reads once, few, many or a size class.

cdr3_aa cdr3_nt d_call clone_size j_call v_call
CASSPGTSGSVTDTQYF TGTGCCAGCAGCCCCGGGACTAGCGGGAGTGTCACAGATACGCAGTATTTT TRBD2 few TRBJ2-3 TRBV7-9
CASSDGGEAFF TGCGCCAGCAGTGATGGGGGCGAAGCTTTCTTT - many TRBJ1-1 TRBV10-2
CVSSQDPYTGELFF TGTGTCAGCAGCCAAGATCCTTACACCGGGGAGCTGTTTTTT - - TRBJ2-2 TRBV3-1
CASSSVASDSNQPPHF TGTGCCAGCAGCTCCGTTGCATCAGATAGCAATCAGCCCCCGCATTTT - - TRBJ1-5 TRBV7-2
CAWWTLNEAFF TGTGCCTGGTGGACCCTCAACGAGGCTTTCTTT - few TRBJ1-1 TRBV30
CASSPVTGSENIQYF TGCGCCAGCAGCCCCGTGACAGGGTCAGAAAACATTCAGTACTTC TRBD1 many TRBJ2-4 TRBV5-1
CASSFRLAGGHYSYEQYF TGTGCCAGCAGCTTTCGGCTAGCGGGGGGCCATTACTCCTACGAGCAGTACTTC TRBD2 few TRBJ2-7 TRBV5-4
CASSDSGDNEQFF TGTGCCAGCAGCGATTCGGGCGATAATGAGCAGTTCTTC - - TRBJ2-1 TRBV9
CATRDRGSSYEQYF TGTGCCACCAGAGACAGGGGGAGCTCCTACGAGCAGTACTTC TRBD1 few TRBJ2-7 TRBV15
CATSDRTGAGELFF TGTGCCACCAGTGATCGGACAGGGGCCGGGGAGCTGTTTTTT TRBD1 many TRBJ2-2 TRBV24-1
CASSFTGAHEQYF TGTGCCAGCAGCTTTACGGGGGCCCACGAGCAGTACTTC - - TRBJ2-7 TRBV7-8
CACLALDEQFF TGTGCCTGCTTAGCATTGGATGAGCAGTTCTTC - many TRBJ2-1 TRBV30
CASSPADSTEAFF TGTGCCAGCAGTCCTGCGGACTCCACTGAAGCTTTCTTT - many TRBJ1-1 TRBV6-5
CASSSRPGTSLGTGELFF TGTGCCAGCAGCTCCCGTCCCGGGACTAGCTTAGGCACCGGGGAGCTGTTTTTT TRBD2 - TRBJ2-2 TRBV7-9
CASSFRPGLAGDDADTQYF TGTGCCAGCAGTTTCCGCCCGGGACTAGCGGGAGATGACGCAGATACGCAGTATTTT TRBD2 - TRBJ2-3 TRBV27
CASSAGTGAQETQYF TGTGCCAGCAGTGCTGGGACAGGAGCACAAGAGACCCAGTACTTC TRBD1 few TRBJ2-5 TRBV6-5
CSVVGQGISYEQYF TGCAGCGTCGTGGGACAGGGGATCTCCTACGAGCAGTACTTC TRBD1 many TRBJ2-7 TRBV29-1
CASSFFAGLDTQYF TGTGCCAGCAGTTTTTTTGCAGGTCTAGATACGCAGTATTTT - many TRBJ2-3 TRBV28
CASSLRGHSSYEQYF TGTGCCAGCAGTCTTCGTGGTCATAGCTCCTACGAGCAGTACTTC - few TRBJ2-7 TRBV6-6
CASSQDPGQGFPYNEQFF TGCGCCAGCAGCCAAGATCCGGGACAGGGGTTTCCCTACAATGAGCAGTTCTTC TRBD1 few TRBJ2-1 TRBV4-3
CASSHGTGYTDTQYF TGTGCCAGCAGCCATGGGACAGGGTACACAGATACGCAGTATTTT TRBD1 - TRBJ2-3 TRBV14
CASSYTAGGGETQYF TGTGCCAGCAGCTATACGGCGGGGGGTGGTGAGACCCAGTACTTC TRBD2 - TRBJ2-5 TRBV7-2
CASSQAGNSADEQYF TGCGCCAGCAGCCAAGCCGGGAACTCAGCCGACGAGCAGTACTTC - many TRBJ2-7 TRBV4-1
CASSDGLQETQYF TGTGCCAGCAGCGACGGACTCCAAGAGACCCAGTACTTC - many TRBJ2-5 TRBV7-6
CSVRPPGYSDTQYF TGCAGCGTTCGTCCCCCAGGGTACTCAGATACGCAGTATTTT - many TRBJ2-3 TRBV29-1
CASSLVNRNGYTF TGTGCCAGCAGCCTGGTCAACAGAAATGGCTACACCTTC - many TRBJ1-2 TRBV6-5
CASSIDPWGYEQYF TGTGCCAGTAGTATCGATCCTTGGGGGTACGAGCAGTACTTC - few TRBJ2-7 TRBV19
CAGSQDRGKEEGSPLHF TGCGCCGGCAGCCAAGACAGGGGAAAGGAGGAGGGTTCACCCCTCCACTTT TRBD1 - TRBJ1-6 TRBV4-1
CASTSGLSRYEQYF TGTGCCAGCACCTCGGGTCTATCACGCTACGAGCAGTACTTC - - TRBJ2-7 TRBV7-8
CASSAGTEHTGELFF TGTGCCAGCAGTGCCGGGACAGAGCACACCGGGGAGCTGTTTTTT TRBD1 few TRBJ2-2 TRBV5-4
CASGVGQHNQPQHF TGTGCCAGCGGTGTGGGACAGCACAATCAGCCCCAGCATTTT TRBD1 - TRBJ1-5 TRBV27
CASSQDWGGASNEQFF TGTGCCAGCAGCCAAGATTGGGGGGGCGCATCGAATGAGCAGTTCTTC - many TRBJ2-1 TRBV3-1
CASRLEPPGYF TGTGCCAGCAGGTTGGAGCCTCCCGGGTATTTT - many TRBJ2-3 TRBV7-9
CASSLWGRGGYGYTF TGTGCCAGCAGCTTATGGGGCAGGGGGGGATATGGCTACACCTTC TRBD1 few TRBJ1-2 TRBV7-8
CASSLVVGGYEQYF TGTGCCAGCAGCTTAGTGGTCGGGGGCTACGAGCAGTACTTC - - TRBJ2-7 TRBV7-6
CATSRVPGNTIYF TGTGCCACCAGCAGAGTTCCTGGAAACACCATATATTTT - few TRBJ1-3 TRBV15
CASSFLAGACNEQFF TGTGCCAGCAGTTTTCTAGCGGGGGCTTGCAATGAGCAGTTCTTC TRBD2 - TRBJ2-1 TRBV27
CASSSLDHNPPNEQFF TGTGCCAGCAGTTCTTTAGACCATAACCCACCCAATGAGCAGTTCTTC - few TRBJ2-1 TRBV6-5
CASLRTGAADEQFF TGTGCCAGCCTTCGGACAGGGGCTGCCGATGAGCAGTTCTTC TRBD1 - TRBJ2-1 TRBV12-3/TRBV12-4
CASSQAIGGRGEKLFF TGCGCCAGCAGCCAAGCAATAGGGGGTAGGGGCGAAAAACTGTTTTTT - many TRBJ1-4 TRBV4-1
CASSSGQYYGYTF TGTGCCAGCAGCTCAGGACAGTACTATGGCTACACCTTC - few TRBJ1-2 TRBV7-9
CASSDSNSGNTIYF TGTGCCAGCAGCGACAGCAACTCTGGAAACACCATATATTTT - - TRBJ1-3 TRBV7-9